This T cell receptor beta chain was observed in a study of blood T cell repertoires in COVID-19 (TCRdb year 2020). At the level of the whole study: The collaborator samples originated in the United States, Italy and Spain and spanned the acute and convalescent phases of COVID-19. The prospective study material was composed of cDNA or gDNA derived from T cells, B-cell-depleted T cells, or PBMCs. The dataset comprised deeply sampled blood TCRbeta repertoires from subjects exposed to, actively infected with, or recovered from COVID-19. The repertoires were released in a freely available public database intended as a resource for research on the immune response to SARS-CoV-2. The samples were drawn from the first 160 participants of the ongoing ImmuneRACE study and from some 1,300 subjects provided by 6 global collaborators. A de-identified subject ID, COVID-19 status, age in years and sex were almost always included in the sample metadata. Where available, HLA class I and class II types were obtained from metadata supplied by the sample provider rather than from assay-based typing.

At one collaborating source in Seattle, patients were enrolled during active infection and were followed longitudinally through the course of disease. The collaborating institutions used their own protocols to collect whole blood in K2EDTA tubes. For TCRbeta analysis, collaborators shipped samples in one of three forms: frozen whole blood, isolated PBMCs, or DNA extracted from either of those sample types. Broad study findings and their caveats: The amount of clinical and demographic metadata varied by source and participant and was provided uncurated.

To note about this clone: Its antigen has not been determined. No base-level quality is on record; no much larger clone is a single base apart.

TCRbeta CDR3 regions were amplified from genomic DNA by means of the immunoSEQ Assay, a bias-controlled multiplex PCR. On the study's bioinformatics: Nucleated cell counts per sample were estimated from amplification of reference gene primers within the assay. Sequence reads were collapsed and filtered to measure the absolute abundance of every unique TCRbeta CDR3 rearrangement. For each sample, productive Simpson clonality was calculated as the square root of Simpson's diversity index over productive rearrangements. TCRdb provides this immuneACCESS table in a form limited to in-frame rearrangements. Some clones are lacking; in checked studies, under half of them reflect an unresolved V gene, and why the rest are absent is not known. Clone size and the V and J calls come from that table; the DNA yielded D and trimming. A total of roughly 160,000 clones appear in this sample, about 85% of them only once. Approximately 5.4% of the sample is held by the ten biggest clonotypes.

Trimming costs V 0 bases and J 8 bases, and their ends lie 11 bases apart. The CDR3 measures 14 amino acids from cysteine to phenylalanine. Only CDR3 DNA is held: 42 bases, read in frame from base 1. As encoded in the germline V gene, CDR1 is SGDLS while CDR2 is YYNGEE. Sequences were obtained from peripheral blood. The receptor was isolated from a woman between 50 and 59 years old with COVID-19, enrolled during active disease. The chain employs TRBV9 and TRBJ1-4; the D gene assignment is ambiguous. CDR3 sequence: CASSVAGGAEKLFF. The sequence in DNA is TGTGCCAGCAGCGTAGCCGGCGGAGCAGAAAAACTGTTTTTT.